Below, one T cell receptor (beta chain) is given with its context. Its antigen is currently unknown. Arm-PCR of CDR3 regions and iRepertoire HTBI primers were used to build TCR beta libraries. TCRdb redid the calling of the multiplex PCR reads with MiXCR, one entry per CDR3 protein. The sample carries over 350,000 distinct CDR3 sequences, roughly 20% recorded once. This specimen belongs to a study of regulatory T cells in long-lasting Graves disease. General observations from the study: The TCR repertoire of persistent Graves' patients was less diverse than that of newly diagnosed ones.

Regarding time point: persistent/refractory GD, antithyroid drugs over 5 years with positive TRAb. Researchers made the TCR library from RNA that was extracted from PBMCs. Graves' disease diagnoses used American Thyroid Association guidelines. The sequenced sample was peripheral blood mononuclear cells (PBMCs), obtained when the disease was refractory, from a patient treated with antithyroid drugs. The TCR was taken from a female donor with Graves disease.

The CDR3 is CASSSLAGGPPGELFF. The CDR3 DNA reads TGTGCCAGCAGTTCACTAGCGGGAGGGCCCCCCGGGGAGCTGTTTTTT. The rearrangement links TRBV12-3 or TRBV12-4 to TRBJ2-2, with TRBD2 matching 13 bases. Trimming removed 4 bases from V and 6 bases from J; junction bases left unmatched: 5. The CDR3 is 16 amino acids.